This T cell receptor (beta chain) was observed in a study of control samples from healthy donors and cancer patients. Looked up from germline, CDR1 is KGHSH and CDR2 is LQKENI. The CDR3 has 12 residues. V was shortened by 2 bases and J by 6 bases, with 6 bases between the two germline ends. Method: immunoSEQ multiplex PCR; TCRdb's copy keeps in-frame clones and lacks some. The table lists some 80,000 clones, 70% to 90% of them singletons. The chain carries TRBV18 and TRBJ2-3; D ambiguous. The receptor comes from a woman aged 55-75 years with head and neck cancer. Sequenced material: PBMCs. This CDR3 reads CASSPFRDTQYF. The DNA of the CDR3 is TGTGCCAGCTCACCATTCAGGGATACGCAGTATTTT.